This T cell receptor (beta chain) was recovered during a study of blood T cell repertoires in COVID-19. Study-level information: The United States, Italy and Spain provided the acute and convalescent COVID-19 samples.

Data came from immunoSEQ multiplex PCR; TCRdb stores just in-frame clones and leaves some out. The table includes more than 200,000 clones, about nine tenths detected once. V was cut by 2 bases and J by 0 bases, with 6 bases left in between. The germline V gene encodes CDR1 KGHSH and CDR2 LQKENI. CDR3 length: 14 residues. On this clone itself: The same CDR3 arises from other DNA sequences in this sample as well.

The V gene is TRBV18, the J gene TRBJ2-3, with a possible D match to TRBD2 (6 bases). This clonotype originated in an elderly man with acute or convalescent COVID-19. The sample was peripheral blood. The CDR3 nucleotides read TGTGCCAGCTCACCAGGGGGGAGCACAGATACGCAGTATTTT. Its translation is CASSPGGSTDTQYF.